Shown below are 30 T cell receptor beta chains from a single sample sequenced in a study of blood T cell repertoires in COVID-19. Clones were read by immunoSEQ multiplex PCR, and TCRdb kept only the in-frame ones, dropping some. The table has about 180,000 clones, roughly three quarters seen once. The specimen was PBMCs or T cells enriched from blood (not recorded which). These receptors came from a man in his sixties who had been exposed to COVID-19.

This clone was detected only a few times. The rearrangement joins TRBV24-1 to TRBJ1-1, with D perhaps matching TRBD1 (6 bases). With 4 bases removed from V and 0 bases from J, the gap between germline ends came to 11 bases. The CDR3 is made up of 15 amino acids. The germline V gene has CDR1 KGHDR and CDR2 SFDVKD. The CDR3: CATSEGTPMNTEAFF. CDR3 coding DNA: TGTGCCACCAGTGAGGGGACACCCATGAACACTGAAGCTTTCTTT.

This clone has just one count. The rearrangement joins TRBV5-1 to TRBJ2-1; 8 nucleotides match TRBD2. The CDR3 sequence is 16 residues long. The germline V gene has CDR1 SGHRS and CDR2 YFSETQ. V was pared by 1 base and J by 5 bases, with 8 bases of the junction left unmatched. In nucleotides, the CDR3 is TGCGCCAGCAGCTTGAAGGGTAGCGGGGTTCACAATGAGCAGTTCTTC. Translation: CASSLKGSGVHNEQFF.

J is TRBJ2-2 and V is TRBV20-1, with D hard to call. V lost 3 bases, J lost 3 bases, and 8 bases lay in between. Looked up from germline, CDR1 is DFQATT and CDR2 is SNEGSKA (reference sequence). CDR3 size: 13 residues. CDR3 loop: CSASMRYTGELFF. CDR3 in DNA: TGCAGTGCTAGTATGCGGTACACCGGGGAGCTGTTTTTT.

The chain carries TRBV18 and TRBJ2-2; 11 bases line up with TRBD1. CDR1 is KGHSH and CDR2 is LQKENI in the germline V gene. This CDR3 comprises 15 residues. V lost 1 base, J lost 6 bases, and 1 base stayed unmatched. CDR3: CASSPLGQGAGELFF. The CDR3, as DNA: TGTGCCAGCTCACCACTGGGACAGGGGGCCGGGGAGCTGTTTTTT. Together with reference TRBV18 and TRBJ2-2, the CDR3 gives the full variable domain: NAGVMQNPRHLVRRRGQEARLRCSPMKGHSHVYWYRQLPEEGLKFMVYLQKENIIDESGMPKERFSAEFPKEGPSILRIQQVVRGDSAAYFCASSPLGQGAGELFFGEGSRLTVL.

This chain joins TRBV19 and TRBJ2-3, with 9 bases aligning to TRBD1. Trimming at V came to 6 bases and at J to 5 bases, leaving 3 bases not matched to a gene. CDR3 size: 13 residues. CDR1 LNHDA and CDR2 SQIVND come from the germline V gene (reference sequence). The CDR3 DNA reads TGTGCCAGTAGCAAGGACAGGGGAGATACGCAGTATTTT. Its translation: CASSKDRGDTQYF.

The CDR3 region has the DNA TGTGCCAGCAGCCCGTGGCCTCCTCCGGAGACCCAGTACTTC. Translating it yields CASSPWPPPETQYF. V and J are TRBV7-8 and TRBJ2-5; no clear D gene. V lost 5 bases, J lost 5 bases, and 15 bases lay in between. The CDR3 has 14 residues. CDR1 and CDR2 from the germline V gene are SGHVS and FQNEAQ.

The chain carries TRBV4-1 and TRBJ2-7; possible D gene TRBD1, 7 bases. The V gene's germline CDR1 is MGHRA and CDR2 YSYEKL. V gave up 6 bases and J gave up 2 bases, with 17 bases separating them. This CDR3 has 15 residues. CDR3 bases: TGCGCCAGCAGGGAGGGGGCCAGCGAAGCCTACGAGCAGTACTTC. Residues: CASREGASEAYEQYF.

The chain recombines TRBV29-1 with TRBJ2-5; possible D gene TRBD1, 5 bases. Germline CDR1 SQVTM, CDR2 ANQGSEA. Deletions cut 4 bases from V and 5 bases from J, with 11 bases between. The CDR3 extends over 12 amino acids. The DNA of the CDR3 is TGCAGCGTTGTACGATCAGGGGAGACCCAGTACTTC. Protein sequence: CSVVRSGETQYF.

This chain uses TRBV29-1 with TRBJ1-4; 11 positions agree with TRBD1. The germline V gene has CDR1 SQVTM and CDR2 ANQGSEA. After removal of 6 bases from V and 8 bases from J, the junction contained 5 bases not matched to a gene. The CDR3 length is 13 residues. The CDR3 DNA reads as TGCAGCGTGGCGGGACAGGGGGAAGAAAAACTGTTTTTT. Translated, it gives CSVAGQGEEKLFF. Full variable domain (rest looked up from reference TRBV29-1 and TRBJ1-4): SAVISQKPSRDICQRGTSLTIQCQVDSQVTMMFWYRQQPGQSLTLIATANQGSEATYESGFVIDKFPISRPNLTFSTLTVSNMSPEDSSIYLCSVAGQGEEKLFFGSGTQLSVL.

The J gene is TRBJ1-6, the V gene TRBV27; D is uncertain. V was shortened by 5 bases and J by 14 bases, with 13 bases between the two germline ends. Germline loops: CDR1 MNHEY, CDR2 SMNVEV (reference sequence). This CDR3 spans 12 amino acids. Here the CDR3 reads CASSPNGETLHF. The CDR3, as DNA: TGTGCCAGCAGTCCCAACGGGGAAACCCTCCACTTT.

J is TRBJ2-1 and V is TRBV5-4; a weak D match, TRBD2 (6 bases). The CDR3 is 13 amino acids. Germline lookup yields CDR1 SGHNT and CDR2 YYREEE (reference sequence). V lost 3 bases, J lost 5 bases, and 9 bases lay in between. The CDR3 loop reads CASSSLAHNEQFF. As DNA, the CDR3 is TGTGCCAGCAGCTCACTAGCTCACAATGAGCAGTTCTTC.

The gene calls are TRBV2 and TRBJ2-7, with 9 nucleotides matching TRBD1. Losses at the gene ends were 11 bases for V and 2 bases for J; bases not matched to a gene: 10. CDR3 length equals 14 residues. Per germline, CDR1 SNHLY and CDR2 FYNNEI. The CDR3 coding sequence is TGTGCCGGGGTGACCGGGACAGGGCCCTACGAGCAGTACTTC. This sequence encodes CAGVTGTGPYEQYF.

The chain combines TRBV5-1 with TRBJ1-5; D might be TRBD1 (5 bases). Looked up from germline, CDR1 is SGHRS and CDR2 is YFSETQ. V was shortened by 0 bases and J by 0 bases, with 10 bases between the two germline ends. The CDR3 loop spans 16 amino acids. CDR3 bases: TGCGCCAGCAGCTTGGGTCAGGGCAATAGCAATCAGCCCCAGCATTTT. Protein product: CASSLGQGNSNQPQHF.

DNA for the CDR3: TGTGCCAGCAGTCCCTGGACAGGGGCTGAAAAACTGTTTTTT. Residues: CASSPWTGAEKLFF. The rearrangement joins TRBV9 to TRBJ1-4; 9 nucleotides line up with TRBD1. Trimming removed 5 bases from V and 7 bases from J; junction bases left unmatched: 6. Per the germline V gene, CDR1 is SGDLS and CDR2 is YYNGEE. CDR3 length: 14 residues. Using reference TRBV9 and TRBJ1-4 for the parts outside the CDR3, the full variable domain is DSGVTQTPKHLITATGQRVTLRCSPRSGDLSVYWYQQSLDQGLQFLIQYYNGEERAKGNILERFSAQQFPDLHSELNLSSLELGDSALYFCASSPWTGAEKLFFGSGTQLSVL.

This chain uses TRBV28 with TRBJ1-2; perhaps TRBD1 as D (5 bases). In germline, CDR1 is MDHEN, CDR2 SYDVKM. The CDR3 is made up of 16 amino acids. Trimming cost V 5 bases and J 8 bases, with 24 bases left between them. The CDR3 sequence is CASSITPGASGRGYTF. Written as DNA, the CDR3 is TGTGCCAGCAGTATCACCCCCGGGGCCAGCGGGCGAGGCTACACCTTC.

The chain is built from TRBV19 and TRBJ1-4; 9 positions agree with TRBD1. This CDR3 has 12 amino acids. The V gene end was trimmed by 9 bases and the J gene end by 7 bases; junction bases not matched to a gene: 3. Per germline, CDR1 LNHDA and CDR2 SQIVND (reference sequence). The CDR3 DNA sequence: TGTGCCAGCCGGACAGGGGTTGAAAAACTGTTTTTT. Translating it yields CASRTGVEKLFF. The whole variable domain, remainder taken from reference TRBV19 and TRBJ1-4, is DGGITQSPKYLFRKEGQNVTLSCEQNLNHDAMYWYRQDPGQGLRLIYYSQIVNDFQKGDIAEGYSVSREKKESFPLTVTSAQKNPTAFYLCASRTGVEKLFFGSGTQLSVL.

The chain employs TRBV7-2 and TRBJ1-2, with TRBD1 matching 7 bases. CDR1 and CDR2 from the germline V gene are SGHTA and FQGNSA. With V trimmed by 5 bases and J by 4 bases, 10 bases remained unmatched. The CDR3 has 15 residues. CDR3 region: CASSASLTGVYGYTF. The CDR3 coding sequence is TGTGCCAGCAGCGCCAGCCTAACAGGGGTCTATGGCTACACCTTC.

The V gene is TRBV24-1, the J gene TRBJ2-3; possible D gene TRBD1, 6 bases. V shed 0 bases and J shed 3 bases, with 18 bases lying between them. The germline V gene has CDR1 KGHDR and CDR2 SFDVKD. The CDR3 has 18 residues. CDR3 protein: CATSDLIGRGFGTDTQYF. The CDR3 nucleotides read TGTGCCACCAGTGATTTGATCGGCAGGGGATTCGGGACAGATACGCAGTATTTT.

The chain couples TRBV28 to TRBJ1-1; no clear D. The CDR3 length is 14 residues. Germline-derived CDR1 and CDR2 are MDHEN and SYDVKM. V shed 3 bases and J shed 2 bases, with 10 bases lying between them. This chain's CDR3 is CASSLPGGNTEAFF. The CDR3 DNA reads as TGTGCCAGCAGTTTGCCCGGAGGAAACACTGAAGCTTTCTTT.

The rearrangement joins TRBV18 to TRBJ2-3; TRBD1 matches at 9 bases. V shed 3 bases and J 3 bases; nucleotides not matched to a gene: 7. CDR1 and CDR2 from the germline V gene are KGHSH and LQKENI. This CDR3 has 16 amino acids. Here the CDR3 DNA reads TGTGCCAGCTCACCCATCACAGGGGGCAGTACAGATACGCAGTATTTT. Its protein product is CASSPITGGSTDTQYF. The variable domain in full, with the rest retrieved from reference TRBV18 and TRBJ2-3, is NAGVMQNPRHLVRRRGQEARLRCSPMKGHSHVYWYRQLPEEGLKFMVYLQKENIIDESGMPKERFSAEFPKEGPSILRIQQVVRGDSAAYFCASSPITGGSTDTQYFGPGTRLTVL.

This clone is a singleton in its sample. This rearrangement joins TRBV24-1 to TRBJ1-1; TRBD1 is a possible D gene (5 bases). The CDR3 runs 15 residues. V gave up 4 bases and J gave up 1 base, with 12 bases separating them. The V gene's germline CDR1 is KGHDR and CDR2 SFDVKD. CDR3 nucleotides: TGTGCCACCAGTGACTCACCCGGGGGGAACACTGAAGCTTTCTTT. Protein: CATSDSPGGNTEAFF.

Comment on this clone: This sequence may be a read error, since a much larger clone differs from it by one base. V is TRBV19 and J is TRBJ1-1, with 8 bases lining up with TRBD1. This CDR3 contains 13 residues. Per germline, CDR1 LNHDA and CDR2 SQIVND (reference sequence). Trimming took 6 bases from V and 4 from J; bases not matched to a gene: 4. This CDR3 reads CASSPTGGTEAFF. DNA of the CDR3: TGTGCCAGTAGCCCCACAGGGGGCACTGAAGCTTTCTTT. The full variable domain, completed using reference TRBV19 and TRBJ1-1, is DGGITQSPKYLFRKEGQNVTLSCEQNLNHDAMYWYRQDPGQGLRLIYYSQIVNDFQKGDIAEGYSVSREKKESFPLTVTSAQKNPTAFYLCASSPTGGTEAFFGQGTRLTVV.

The chain recombines TRBV19 with TRBJ2-3, with 11 positions matching TRBD2. This CDR3 has 14 residues. The junction had 1 base not matched to a gene; V was cut back by 3 bases and J by 5 bases. Germline V gives CDR1 LNHDA, CDR2 SQIVND (reference sequence). CDR3 in DNA: TGTGCCAGTAGTATTGGACTAGCGGGAGATACGCAGTATTTT. Protein product: CASSIGLAGDTQYF.

The CDR3 spells CASSWAWAETQYF. The CDR3 DNA is TGTGCCAGTAGTTGGGCCTGGGCGGAGACCCAGTACTTC. The V call is TRBV19, the J call TRBJ2-5; no clear D gene. CDR1 LNHDA and CDR2 SQIVND come from the germline V gene (reference sequence). There are 13 residues in the CDR3. The V gene lost 5 bases and the J gene lost 5 bases, with 12 bases spanning the gap.

The chain carries TRBV28 and TRBJ1-2; maybe TRBD1 (6 bases). V lost 4 bases and J lost 4, with 19 bases in between. CDR3 length equals 16 residues. Germline lookup yields CDR1 MDHEN and CDR2 SYDVKM. The CDR3 spells CASSSPGTPSRYGYTF. The CDR3 DNA reads TGTGCCAGCAGTTCCCCCGGGACACCAAGCCGCTATGGCTACACCTTC.

The genes are TRBV5-1 and TRBJ2-2; no reliable D call. In germline, CDR1 is SGHRS, CDR2 YFSETQ. This CDR3 has 15 amino acids. Trimming took off 2 bases at V and 2 bases at J, with 10 bases between the two ends. The CDR3 region is CASSFFSGNTGELFF. The CDR3 nucleotides read TGCGCCAGCAGCTTTTTTTCCGGTAACACCGGGGAGCTGTTTTTT. Filled out from reference TRBV5-1 and TRBJ2-2, the complete variable domain reads KAGVTQTPRYLIKTRGQQVTLSCSPISGHRSVSWYQQTPGQGLQFLFEYFSETQRNKGNFPGRFSGRQFSNSRSEMNVSTLELGDSALYLCASSFFSGNTGELFFGEGSRLTVL.

This sequence joins TRBV30 and TRBJ2-7; D possibly corresponds to TRBD2 (5 bases). The CDR3 is 15 amino acids. Germline-derived CDR1 and CDR2 are GTSNPN and SVGIG (reference sequence). V was shortened by 1 base and J by 6 bases, with 19 bases between the two germline ends. CDR3 DNA: TGTGCCTGGAGTGGCCGGATGCGGGCCATATTCGAGCAGTACTTC. Amino acid sequence: CAWSGRMRAIFEQYF.

The rearrangement joins TRBV4-1 to TRBJ2-1; D is perhaps TRBD2 (5 bases). Germline V CDR1 and CDR2: MGHRA, YSYEKL. Between the trimmed V and J ends, which lost 4 bases and 9 bases, there was a span of 16 bases. This CDR3 contains 14 residues. CDR3 loop: CASSLPGLAGEQFF. CDR3 DNA sequence: TGCGCCAGCAGCCTGCCCGGGCTAGCCGGTGAGCAGTTCTTC.

J is TRBJ2-4 and V is TRBV27, with TRBD2 matching 12 bases. The CDR3 covers 19 residues. The germline V gene encodes CDR1 MNHEY and CDR2 SMNVEV (reference sequence). With 2 bases clipped from V and 0 bases from J, the junction kept 8 bases outside the gene matches. The CDR3 loop is CASSLRLAGGALAKNIQYF. Here the CDR3 DNA reads TGTGCCAGCAGTTTACGTCTAGCGGGAGGGGCTCTAGCCAAAAACATTCAGTACTTC.

The chain recombines TRBV11-3 with TRBJ2-7; possible D gene TRBD2, 6 bases. Germline lookup yields CDR1 SGHNT and CDR2 YENEEA. The V and J ends lost 8 bases and 7 bases respectively, with 12 bases between them. The CDR3 has 11 amino acids. The CDR3 coding sequence is TGTGCCAGCCAGACTAGGCAAGAGCAGTACTTC. It specifies CASQTRQEQYF.